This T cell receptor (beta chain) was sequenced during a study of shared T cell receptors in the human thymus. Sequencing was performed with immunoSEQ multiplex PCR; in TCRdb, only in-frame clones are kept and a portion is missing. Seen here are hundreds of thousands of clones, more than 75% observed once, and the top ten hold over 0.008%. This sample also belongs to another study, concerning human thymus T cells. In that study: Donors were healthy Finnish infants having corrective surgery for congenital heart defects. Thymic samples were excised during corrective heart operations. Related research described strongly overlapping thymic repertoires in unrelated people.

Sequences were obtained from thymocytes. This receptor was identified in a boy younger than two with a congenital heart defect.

The CDR3 region has the DNA TGTGCCAGCAGGTCCCCACAAGGGCCCGGGACAGGGTATAAGAACGAGCAGTACTTC. It encodes CASRSPQGPGTGYKNEQYF. The chain uses TRBV27 and TRBJ2-7; 9 bases match TRBD1. The germline gives CDR1 MNHEY, CDR2 SMNVEV (reference sequence). The CDR3 spans 19 residues. J gave up 5 bases and V 6 bases, and 23 bases lay outside the gene matches.